One and the same sample provided the 7 T cell receptor beta chains below, sequenced in a study of control samples from healthy donors and cancer patients. Profiled with immunoSEQ multiplex PCR; TCRdb holds only in-frame clones, not every one. The sample lists roughly 130,000 clones; 90% were seen once. Material: blood. The source is a man aged 18-30 years in good health.

The J gene is TRBJ2-3, the V gene TRBV30, with 15 bases identical to TRBD2. The junction had 11 bases not matched to a gene; V was cut back by 5 bases and J by 2 bases. Germline loops: CDR1 GTSNPN, CDR2 SVGIG (reference sequence). This CDR3 has 18 residues. As DNA, the CDR3 is TGTGCCTGGCCGGGACTAGCGGGGGGAATACTCCTCACAGATACGCAGTATTTT. Its translation: CAWPGLAGGILLTDTQYF.

The V call is TRBV20-1, the J call TRBJ1-2; 11 nucleotides line up with TRBD1. This CDR3 is built from 17 residues. CDR1 DFQATT and CDR2 SNEGSKA come from the germline V gene (reference sequence). Losses at the gene ends were 3 bases for V and 5 bases for J; bases not matched to a gene: 14. This CDR3 reads CSASREDRGQSGYGYTF. CDR3 coding DNA: TGCAGTGCTAGTCGTGAGGACAGGGGGCAGTCGGGGTATGGCTACACCTTC.

The chain employs TRBV3-1 (or the pseudogene TRBV3-2) and TRBJ2-6; D not certain. CDR3 length: 21 amino acids. Trimming cost V 0 bases and J 0 bases, with 21 bases left between them. Germline-derived CDR1 and CDR2 are LGHDT and YNNKEL (reference sequence). The CDR3 DNA reads as TGTGCCAGCAGCCAAGACCAGGTACCCCTTCCGCCCGGCTCTGGGGCCAACGTCCTGACTTTC. As protein: CASSQDQVPLPPGSGANVLTF.

The chain combines TRBV9 with TRBJ2-1; 16 bases line up with TRBD2. The CDR3 contains 18 residues. Germline CDR1 SGDLS, CDR2 YYNGEE. Trimming removed 0 bases from V and 7 bases from J; junction bases left unmatched: 7. The CDR3, as DNA: TGTGCCAGCAGCGTAGCTACGGGGACTAGCGGGAGGGAAAATGAGCAGTTCTTC. Translated: CASSVATGTSGRENEQFF.

Here the CDR3 DNA reads TGTGCCAGCAGTTACTACAGGACAGTATACAATGAGCAGTTCTTC. This translates into CASSYYRTVYNEQFF. The chain couples TRBV6-5 to TRBJ2-1; tentative D call: TRBD1 (6 bases). CDR1 is MNHEY and CDR2 is SVGAGI in the germline V gene. Trimming shortened V by 1 base and J by 4 bases, and 11 bases separated the two germline ends. The CDR3 is made up of 15 amino acids.

The chain combines TRBV30 with TRBJ2-5, with D tentatively TRBD2 (6 bases). Germline V gene sequence: CDR1 GTSNPN, CDR2 SVGIG (reference sequence). Trimming stripped 0 bases from V and 4 bases from J, with 15 bases between. This CDR3 spans 15 amino acids. The CDR3 coding sequence is TGTGCCTGGAGTGTACGGGGGACCCGCACAGAGACCCAGTACTTC. This codes for CAWSVRGTRTETQYF. The full variable domain, its missing parts supplied by reference TRBV30 and TRBJ2-5, is SQTIHQWPATLVQPVGSPLSLECTVEGTSNPNLYWYRQAAGRGLQLLFYSVGIGQISSEVPQNLSASRPQDRQFILSSKKLLLSDSGFYLCAWSVRGTRTETQYFGPGTRLLVL.

The chain carries TRBV29-1 and TRBJ2-1; 8 bases are a match to TRBD2. Germline V lookup: CDR1 SQVTM, CDR2 ANQGSEA. V shed 5 bases, J shed 10 bases, and the junction held 10 bases outside the gene matches. The CDR3 is made up of 13 amino acids. CDR3 sequence: CSVPQGLVYEQFF. The CDR3, as DNA: TGCAGCGTTCCCCAGGGACTAGTATACGAGCAGTTCTTC.